This T cell receptor (beta chain) was captured by sequencing in a study of regulatory T cells in long-lasting Graves disease. General study points: Whereas approximately 950 public clonotypes were shared by new patients, persistent patients shared more, at a few thousand. Newly diagnosed patients had higher TCR diversity than persistent Graves' patients did.

Indicated time point: newly diagnosed GD, antithyroid drugs for less than 3 months. Preparation of the TCR library used RNA extracted from PBMCs. American Thyroid Association guidelines defined how Graves' disease was diagnosed. Per the germline V gene, CDR1 is LGHDT and CDR2 is YNNKEL (reference sequence). Unmatched junction bases numbered 6, after V lost 0 bases and J lost 0 bases. CDR3 size: 18 residues. Researchers made TCR beta libraries by using iRepertoire HTBI primers and running Arm-PCR on CDR3 regions. TCRdb re-called the multiplex PCR reads with MiXCR, one entry per CDR3 protein. Of more than 450,000 distinct CDR3 sequences listed, about a sixth are singletons. On this clonotype itself: No antigen is known for it.

These data were also reused for a study on T cells in Graves' hyperthyroidism and ophthalmopathy. This second study notes: Peripheral blood also featured most of the thyroid clonotypes expanded above 0.001.

The TCR was taken from a man aged 35 to 55 with Graves disease. Material: peripheral blood mononuclear cells (PBMCs), obtained at new diagnosis, from a patient treated with antithyroid drugs. V and J are TRBV3-1 and TRBJ2-1; 9 bases are a match to TRBD2. The CDR3 nucleotides read TGTGCCAGCAGCCAAGAGGCCCTAGCGGGACTCTCCTACAATGAGCAGTTCTTC. Protein product: CASSQEALAGLSYNEQFF.